This T cell receptor beta chain emerged from a study of T cells in women clearing cervical HPV infection. The wider study: Controls' single incident HPV16 infection cleared within 12 months without precancer.

Remarks on this clone: What it binds is unknown. The read is 3 residues too short to cover the CDR3 end, so that end is filled in from the germline J gene.

Generated by immunoSEQ multiplex PCR, the TCRdb table keeps only in-frame clones and is missing some. The listing contains about 14,000 clones. The study, taken as a whole, reports: TRBV6-7 abundance was lower in cases than controls (approximately 0.11% versus 0.16%).

Germline V CDR1 and CDR2: SGHRS, YFSETQ. J gave up 3 bases and V 4 bases, and 1 base lay outside the gene matches. The CDR3 loop spans 13 amino acids. This clonotype originated in a woman aged 18-70 years with a cervical HPV16 infection that either progressed to CIN3+ or cleared (not recorded which). What was sequenced was blood buffy coat. The gene calls are TRBV5-1 and TRBJ2-1; 7 nucleotides line up with TRBD1. The covered CDR3 bases are TGCGCCAGCAGCGGGACAGACTACAATGAG. Encoded protein: CASSGTDYNE. The whole CDR3 protein reads CASSGTDYNEQFF.